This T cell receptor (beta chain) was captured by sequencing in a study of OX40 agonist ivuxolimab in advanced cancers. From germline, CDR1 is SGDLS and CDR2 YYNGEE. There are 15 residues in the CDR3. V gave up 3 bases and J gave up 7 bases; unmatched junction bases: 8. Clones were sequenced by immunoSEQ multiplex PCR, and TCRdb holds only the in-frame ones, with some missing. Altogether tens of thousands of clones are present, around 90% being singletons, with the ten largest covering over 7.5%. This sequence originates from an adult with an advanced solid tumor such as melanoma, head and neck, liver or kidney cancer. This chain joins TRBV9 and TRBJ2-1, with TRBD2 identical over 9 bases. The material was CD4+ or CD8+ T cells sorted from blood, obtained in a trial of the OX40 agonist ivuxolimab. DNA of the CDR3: TGTGCCAGCAGCGGGGAGCGGGGGGCCTGGAATGAGCAGTTCTTC. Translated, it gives CASSGERGAWNEQFF.